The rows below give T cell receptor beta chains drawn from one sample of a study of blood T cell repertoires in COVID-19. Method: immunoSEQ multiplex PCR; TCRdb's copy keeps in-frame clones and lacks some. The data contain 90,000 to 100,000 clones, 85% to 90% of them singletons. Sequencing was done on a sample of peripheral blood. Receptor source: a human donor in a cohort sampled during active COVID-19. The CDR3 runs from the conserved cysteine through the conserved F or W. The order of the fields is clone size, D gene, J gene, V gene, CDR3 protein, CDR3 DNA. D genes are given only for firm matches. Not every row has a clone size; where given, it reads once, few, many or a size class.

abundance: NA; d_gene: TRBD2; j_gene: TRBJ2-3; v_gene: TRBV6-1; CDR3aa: CASSASQAGVSTDTQYF; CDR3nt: TGTGCCAGCAGTGCCAGTCAAGCGGGGGTGTCAACAGATACGCAGTATTTT
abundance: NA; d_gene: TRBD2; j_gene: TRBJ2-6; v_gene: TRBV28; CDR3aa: CASSKGLAGTGANVLTF; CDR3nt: TGTGCCAGCAGCAAGGGACTAGCGGGAACTGGGGCCAACGTCCTGACTTTC
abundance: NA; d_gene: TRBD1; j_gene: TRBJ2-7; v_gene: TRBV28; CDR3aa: CASSLNGGTGKGIYEQYF; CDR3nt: TGTGCCAGCAGTTTAAACGGGGGGACAGGGAAAGGGATCTACGAGCAGTACTTC
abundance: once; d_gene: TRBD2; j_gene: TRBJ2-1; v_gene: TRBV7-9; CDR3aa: CASSLTSGGINEQFF; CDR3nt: TGTGCCAGCAGCTTGACTAGCGGGGGGATCAATGAGCAGTTCTTC
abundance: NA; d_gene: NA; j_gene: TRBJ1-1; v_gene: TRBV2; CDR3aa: CASKYVGGNTEAFF; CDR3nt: TGTGCCAGCAAATATGTAGGAGGGAACACTGAAGCTTTCTTT
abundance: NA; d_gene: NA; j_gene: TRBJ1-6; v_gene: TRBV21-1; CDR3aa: CASSKAPGTGDNSPLHF; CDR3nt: TGTGCCAGCAGCAAAGCCCCCGGGACAGGGGATAATTCACCCCTCCACTTT
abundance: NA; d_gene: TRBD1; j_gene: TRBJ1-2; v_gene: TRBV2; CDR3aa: CASSPGTGGGYGYTF; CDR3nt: TGTGCCAGCAGCCCCGGGACAGGGGGGGGCTATGGCTACACCTTC
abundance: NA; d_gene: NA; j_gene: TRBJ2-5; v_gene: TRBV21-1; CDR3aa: CASSRSTGWQETQYF; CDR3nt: TGTGCCAGCAGCCGCTCGACAGGGTGGCAAGAGACCCAGTACTTC
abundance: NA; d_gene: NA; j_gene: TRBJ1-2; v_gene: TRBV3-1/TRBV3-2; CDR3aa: CASSHDRTGYTF; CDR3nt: TGTGCCAGCAGCCATGACAGGACTGGCTACACCTTC
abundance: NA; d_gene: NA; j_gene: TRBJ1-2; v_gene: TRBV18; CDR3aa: CASSPREGLGYTF; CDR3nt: TGTGCCAGCTCTCCTCGGGAGGGCTTGGGCTACACCTTC
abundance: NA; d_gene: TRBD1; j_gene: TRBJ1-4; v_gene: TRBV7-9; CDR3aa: CASSPGTGYEKLFF; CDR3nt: TGTGCCAGCTCCCCCGGGACAGGGTATGAAAAACTGTTTTTT
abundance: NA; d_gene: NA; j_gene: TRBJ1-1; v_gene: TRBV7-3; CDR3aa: CASSLLGRASMNTEAFF; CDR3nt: TGTGCCAGCAGCTTACTGGGCAGGGCAAGTATGAACACTGAAGCTTTCTTT
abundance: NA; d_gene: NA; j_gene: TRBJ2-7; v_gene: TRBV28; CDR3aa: CASSLIQAYEQYF; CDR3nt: TGTGCCAGCAGTTTAATCCAGGCCTACGAGCAGTACTTC
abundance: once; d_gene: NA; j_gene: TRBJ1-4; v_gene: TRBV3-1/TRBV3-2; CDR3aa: CASSQGSRIVDEKLFF; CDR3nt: TGTGCCAGCAGCCAAGGGTCCAGGATTGTAGATGAAAAACTGTTTTTT
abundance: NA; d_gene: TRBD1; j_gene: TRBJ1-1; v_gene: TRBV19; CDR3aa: CASSRQGSGNTEAFF; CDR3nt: TGTGCCAGTAGTCGACAGGGTTCAGGGAACACTGAAGCTTTCTTT
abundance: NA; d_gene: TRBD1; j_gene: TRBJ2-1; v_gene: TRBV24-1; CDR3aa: CATGATGDIINEQFF; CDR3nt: TGTGCCACGGGAGCGACAGGGGACATTATCAATGAGCAGTTCTTC
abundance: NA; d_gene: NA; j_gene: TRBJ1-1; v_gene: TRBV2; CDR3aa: CASSGQTLMNTEAFF; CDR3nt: TGTGCCAGCAGTGGACAGACTTTAATGAACACTGAAGCTTTCTTT
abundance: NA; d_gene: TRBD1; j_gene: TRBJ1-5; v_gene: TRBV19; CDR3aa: CASSIQTGIPLAQPQHF; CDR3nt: TGTGCCAGTAGTATCCAGACAGGGATCCCTCTCGCGCAGCCCCAGCATTTT
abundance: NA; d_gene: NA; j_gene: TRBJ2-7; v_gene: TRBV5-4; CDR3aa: CASSLDEPGGQYF; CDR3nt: TGTGCCAGCAGCTTGGATGAGCCCGGCGGGCAGTACTTC
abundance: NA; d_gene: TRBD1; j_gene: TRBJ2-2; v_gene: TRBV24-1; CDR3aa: CATEDRGRTGELFF; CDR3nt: TGTGCCACGGAAGACAGGGGGCGAACCGGGGAGCTGTTTTTT
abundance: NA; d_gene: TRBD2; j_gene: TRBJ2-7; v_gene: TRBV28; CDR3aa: CASSPRPGLAGESEQYF; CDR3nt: TGTGCCAGCAGCCCAAGACCGGGACTAGCGGGAGAGAGCGAGCAGTACTTC
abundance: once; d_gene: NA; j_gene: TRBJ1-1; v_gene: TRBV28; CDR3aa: CASRVDMNTEAFF; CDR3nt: TGTGCCAGCAGAGTGGACATGAACACTGAAGCTTTCTTT
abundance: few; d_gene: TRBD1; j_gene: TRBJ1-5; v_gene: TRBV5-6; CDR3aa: CASSFGQGNQPQHF; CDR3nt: TGTGCCAGCAGCTTTGGACAGGGTAATCAGCCCCAGCATTTT
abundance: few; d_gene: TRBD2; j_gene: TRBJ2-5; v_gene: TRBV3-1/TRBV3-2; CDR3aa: CASSLASGQETQYF; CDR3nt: TGTGCCAGCAGCCTCGCTAGCGGCCAAGAGACCCAGTACTTC
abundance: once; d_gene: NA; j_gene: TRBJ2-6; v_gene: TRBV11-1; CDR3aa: CASSPEPSGANVLTF; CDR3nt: TGTGCCAGCAGCCCCGAGCCCTCTGGGGCCAACGTCCTGACTTTC
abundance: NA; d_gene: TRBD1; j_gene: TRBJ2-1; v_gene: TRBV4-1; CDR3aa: CASSPRQGYNEQFF; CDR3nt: TGCGCCAGCAGCCCCCGACAGGGATACAATGAGCAGTTCTTC
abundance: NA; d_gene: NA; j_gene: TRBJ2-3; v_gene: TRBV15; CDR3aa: CATSKGEAGWQADTQYF; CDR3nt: TGTGCCACCAGCAAGGGGGAAGCGGGGTGGCAGGCAGATACGCAGTATTTT
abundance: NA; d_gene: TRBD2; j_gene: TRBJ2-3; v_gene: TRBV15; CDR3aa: CATSRVGGRADLGDTQYF; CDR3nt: TGTGCCACCAGCAGAGTTGGCGGGAGGGCCGATTTAGGAGATACGCAGTATTTT
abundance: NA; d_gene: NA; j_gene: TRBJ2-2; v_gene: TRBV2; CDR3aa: CATLLTGRNTGELFF; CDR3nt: TGTGCCACCCTACTAACAGGCCGGAACACCGGGGAGCTGTTTTTT
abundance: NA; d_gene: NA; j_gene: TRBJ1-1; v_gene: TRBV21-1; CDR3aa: CASSKKTGRNTEAFF; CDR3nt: TGTGCCAGCAGCAAAAAGACAGGCCGGAACACTGAAGCTTTCTTT
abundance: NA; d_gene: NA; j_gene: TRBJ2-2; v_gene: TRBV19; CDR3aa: CASSIRQVPNTGELFF; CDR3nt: TGTGCCAGTAGTATACGACAAGTTCCGAACACCGGGGAGCTGTTTTTT
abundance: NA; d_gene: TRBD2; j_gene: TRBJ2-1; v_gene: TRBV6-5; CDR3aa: CASSYDGGGPYNEQFF; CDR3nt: TGTGCCAGCAGTTACGATGGCGGGGGGCCCTACAATGAGCAGTTCTTC
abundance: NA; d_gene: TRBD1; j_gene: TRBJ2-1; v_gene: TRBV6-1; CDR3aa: CASSEWGGTGGNEQFF; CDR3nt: TGTGCCAGCAGTGAATGGGGGGGGACAGGGGGAAATGAGCAGTTCTTC
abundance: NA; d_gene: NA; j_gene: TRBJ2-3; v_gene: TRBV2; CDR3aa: CASRKGGATRSTDTQYF; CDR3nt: TGTGCCAGCAGGAAAGGTGGGGCTACAAGAAGCACAGATACGCAGTATTTT
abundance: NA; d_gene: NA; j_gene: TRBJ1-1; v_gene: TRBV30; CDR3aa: CAWSGDGGYTEAFF; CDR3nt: TGTGCCTGGTCAGGGGACGGGGGGTACACTGAAGCTTTCTTT
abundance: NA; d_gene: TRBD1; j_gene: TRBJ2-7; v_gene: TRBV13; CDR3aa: CASSSSKTGVYEQYF; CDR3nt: TGTGCCAGCAGCTCGAGTAAGACAGGGGTGTACGAGCAGTACTTC
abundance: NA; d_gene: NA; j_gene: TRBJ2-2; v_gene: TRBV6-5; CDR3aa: CASRPTTGELFF; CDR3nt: TGTGCCAGCAGGCCCACTACCGGGGAGCTGTTTTTT
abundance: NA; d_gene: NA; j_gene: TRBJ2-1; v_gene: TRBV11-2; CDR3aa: CASSLVEDEQFF; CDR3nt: TGTGCCAGCAGCTTAGTAGAGGATGAGCAGTTCTTC
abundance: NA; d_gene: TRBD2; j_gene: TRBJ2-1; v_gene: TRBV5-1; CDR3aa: CASSFTSGEYNEQFF; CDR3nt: TGCGCCAGCAGCTTCACTAGCGGAGAATACAATGAGCAGTTCTTC
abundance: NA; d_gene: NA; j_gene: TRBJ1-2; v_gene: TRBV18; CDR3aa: CASSPPGVDYGYTF; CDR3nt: TGTGCCAGCTCACCACCGGGAGTGGACTATGGCTACACCTTC